The clone carrying this T cell receptor beta chain appeared once. Original handling: Reference gene primers were amplified, and this amplification served to estimate nucleated cell counts. Data came from immunoSEQ multiplex PCR; TCRdb stores just in-frame clones and leaves some out. The V and J calls and clone size come from that table; D and trimming were worked out from the DNA. The data hold some 130,000 clones, with roughly 86% observed a single time. The data were taken from a study of blood T cell repertoires in COVID-19. Study as a whole: Researchers got acute and convalescent COVID-19 samples from the United States, Italy and Spain. Sample material is recorded as cDNA or gDNA derived from T cells, B-cell-depleted T cells, or PBMCs.

Seattle's enrolled individuals joined amid active infection and were then monitored longitudinally. V was clipped by 5 bases and J by 3 bases, with 14 bases between them. The CDR3 sequence is 15 residues long. Germline V CDR1 and CDR2: SGHTA, FQGNSA. The chain employs TRBV7-2 and TRBJ2-1, with D possibly being TRBD1 (6 bases). The sample consisted of peripheral blood. The clonotype originates from a woman between 65 and 79 years old with COVID-19, enrolled during active disease. The CDR3 DNA reads as TGTGCCAGCAGCCGTCCGGGACAAAACTACAATGAGCAGTTCTTC. Residues: CASSRPGQNYNEQFF.